One sample yielded the 12 T cell receptor beta chains listed below, sequenced in a study of sequential checkpoint blockade in melanoma. Treatment in this sample: randomized to nivolumab then ipilimumab (arm A) or the reverse (arm B). Some clones are missing from TCRdb's copy, which holds only in-frame ones; the method was immunoSEQ multiplex PCR. The sample includes about 11,000 clones, about 78% of them seen just once. The sequencing used CD8+ T cells sorted from blood (inferred from file names), collected from a patient given nivolumab and ipilimumab in sequence. The receptor source for this set is a human donor with melanoma.

The V call is TRBV9, the J call TRBJ1-1, with a tentative D call TRBD1 (5 bases). Germline CDR1 is SGDLS and CDR2 is YYNGEE. The CDR3 consists of 20 residues. V lost 0 bases and J lost 1, with 25 bases in between. The CDR3 protein is CASSVGHRGGAGPKNTEAFF. CDR3 nucleotides: TGTGCCAGCAGCGTAGGGCATCGGGGAGGAGCAGGGCCGAAGAACACTGAAGCTTTCTTT.

The gene calls are TRBV19 and TRBJ2-1, with a weak D call TRBD2 (5 bases). The CDR3 spans 16 residues. V shed 5 bases and J shed 9 bases, with 23 bases lying between them. CDR1 is LNHDA and CDR2 is SQIVND in the germline V gene (reference sequence). The CDR3 nucleotides read TGTGCCAGTAGTTTTGTAACTAGTTACGTCGGTGGTGAGCAGTTCTTC. It yields the protein CASSFVTSYVGGEQFF.

The V call is TRBV29-1, the J call TRBJ2-4, with a tentative D call TRBD2 (6 bases). With 6 bases removed from V and 4 bases from J, the gap between germline ends came to 10 bases. CDR1 SQVTM and CDR2 ANQGSEA come from the germline V gene. The CDR3 totals 12 residues. The CDR3, as DNA: TGCAGCGTCCGGGACTCGAAAAACATTCAGTACTTC. This translates into CSVRDSKNIQYF.

This clone appeared once. This sequence joins TRBV19 and TRBJ1-1; 7 bases match TRBD1. CDR1 is LNHDA, CDR2 SQIVND, per germline (reference sequence). Trimming cost V 5 bases and J 0 bases; bases outside gene matches: 6. The CDR3 loop spans 15 amino acids. The CDR3 bases are TGTGCCAGTAGTCTCCGGGACAGCATGAACACTGAAGCTTTCTTT. Translation gives CASSLRDSMNTEAFF.

V is TRBV19 and J is TRBJ2-3; 9 bases fit TRBD1. V was pared by 7 bases and J by 4 bases, with 9 bases of the junction left unmatched. Germline CDR1 is LNHDA and CDR2 is SQIVND (reference sequence). CDR3 length: 15 amino acids. DNA for the CDR3: TGTGCCAGTAACCCGGGACAGGGCTATTCAGATACGCAGTATTTT. Translation: CASNPGQGYSDTQYF.

The CDR3: CASSQLPRGKLFF. The CDR3 region has the DNA TGTGCCAGCAGCCAACTCCCTCGGGGAAAACTGTTTTTT. This chain connects TRBV4-2 to TRBJ1-4; D gene unclear. This CDR3 region has 13 residues. CDR1 is LGHNA and CDR2 is YNFKEQ in the germline V gene. V was clipped by 2 bases and J by 10 bases, with 11 bases between them.

The chain is built from TRBV19 and TRBJ1-2; 8 nucleotides agree with TRBD1. Germline CDR1 is LNHDA and CDR2 is SQIVND (reference sequence). CDR3 size: 16 residues. J was trimmed by 8 bases and V by 4 bases; bases with no gene match: 15. The CDR3: CASSTPRTGFNKGYTF. The DNA for the CDR3 is TGTGCCAGTAGTACGCCGCGGACAGGGTTTAATAAAGGCTACACCTTC.

The chain links TRBV28 to TRBJ2-7; 12 nucleotides match TRBD2. The trim removed 2 bases at V and 5 bases at J, leaving 4 bases unmatched. This CDR3 has 15 residues. Germline V gene data show CDR1 as MDHEN and CDR2 as SYDVKM. DNA for the CDR3: TGTGCCAGCAGTTTAACGTCTAGCGGGAGGGACGAGCAGTACTTC. This codes for CASSLTSSGRDEQYF.

The chain couples TRBV10-3 to TRBJ1-1; perhaps TRBD1 as D (6 bases). The germline gives CDR1 ENHRY, CDR2 SYGVKD. The CDR3 runs 16 residues. Between the trimmed V and J ends, which lost 0 bases and 3 bases, there was a span of 14 bases. Here the CDR3 DNA reads TGTGCCATCAGTGAGTCCCACAGGGAAGCGTACACTGAAGCTTTCTTT. It specifies CAISESHREAYTEAFF.

The V gene is TRBV7-9, the J gene TRBJ1-2, with D possibly TRBD1 on 6 matching bases. This CDR3 has 15 residues. Trimming removed 1 base at V and 5 bases at J, with 14 bases between. The V gene's germline CDR1 is SEHNR and CDR2 FQNEAQ (reference sequence). The CDR3 is CASSLGTGNLYGYTF. The CDR3 bases are TGTGCCAGCAGCTTAGGCACAGGGAATTTATATGGCTACACCTTC.

The chain is built from TRBV27 and TRBJ2-7, with 8 bases matching TRBD2. The CDR3 spans 15 residues. Unmatched junction bases numbered 10, after V lost 5 bases and J lost 4 bases. CDR1 and CDR2 from the germline V gene are MNHEY and SMNVEV (reference sequence). Written as DNA, the CDR3 is TGTGCCAGCAGTCAATCCGGGACTAGTGGGTACGAGCAGTACTTC. Translated, it gives CASSQSGTSGYEQYF.

The DNA of the CDR3 is TGTGCCAGCAGCTCAGGGACAGATACGCAGTATTTT. It yields the protein CASSSGTDTQYF. The chain carries TRBV7-9 and TRBJ2-3, with D tentatively TRBD1 (5 bases). Germline-derived CDR1 and CDR2 are SEHNR and FQNEAQ (reference sequence). There are 12 residues in the CDR3. Trimming shortened V by 4 bases and J by 3 bases, and 5 bases separated the two germline ends.